These 6 T cell receptor beta chains share one sample of origin, sequenced in a study of regulatory T cells in long-lasting Graves disease. Documented time point: persistent/refractory GD, antithyroid drugs over 5 years with positive TRAb. Making the TCR library involved RNA that had been extracted from PBMCs. According to the study, TCR beta libraries were built with iRepertoire HTBI primers and CDR3-region Arm-PCR. TCRdb itself ran the multiplex PCR reads through MiXCR, one entry per CDR3 protein. The sample holds a few hundred thousand distinct CDR3 sequences; less than 30% are singletons and the top ten take approximately 27%. Here the sequenced sample was peripheral blood mononuclear cells (PBMCs), taken when the disease was refractory, from a patient treated with antithyroid drugs. Source of these receptors: a woman aged 35 to 49 with Graves disease.

This clonotype was detected ten times or more. The chain combines TRBV28 with TRBJ1-3, with 8 bases that match TRBD1. The germline V gene encodes CDR1 MDHEN and CDR2 SYDVKM. V was clipped by 5 bases and J by 3 bases; unmatched bases: 12. The CDR3 runs to 17 residues. This CDR3 is CASSPFLARGLGNTIYF. The CDR3 DNA reads TGTGCCAGCAGTCCCTTCTTAGCCAGGGGGCTTGGAAACACCATATATTTT.

This clonotype was seen ten or more times. The chain joins TRBV6-1 to TRBJ1-2; D is undetermined. CDR3 size: 15 residues. V shed 7 bases and J shed 7 bases, with 22 bases lying between them. Germline CDR1 MNHNS, CDR2 SASEGT. The chain's CDR3 is CASTYLSQLRSGYTF. In nucleotides, the CDR3 is TGTGCCAGCACCTACCTCTCCCAATTACGGAGTGGCTACACCTTC.

This clonotype was counted ten times or more. The chain joins TRBV28 to TRBJ1-2, with D hard to call. Deletions cut 6 bases from V and 8 bases from J, with 16 bases between. This CDR3 comprises 13 residues. Looked up from germline, CDR1 is MDHEN and CDR2 is SYDVKM. The CDR3 reads CASSPDFTRGYTF. The CDR3 bases are TGTGCCAGCAGCCCTGACTTCACACGGGGCTACACCTTC.

The rearrangement joins TRBV9 to TRBJ2-1; 8 bases align to TRBD1. The ends lost 4 bases at V and 6 bases at J; junction bases unmatched: 9. The CDR3 runs 15 residues. Germline CDR1 is SGDLS and CDR2 is YYNGEE. CDR3 amino acids: CASSPGTGQGNEQFF. CDR3 DNA sequence: TGTGCCAGCAGCCCCGGGACAGGTCAGGGCAATGAGCAGTTCTTC. Drawing the rest from reference TRBV9 and TRBJ2-1, the complete variable domain is DSGVTQTPKHLITATGQRVTLRCSPRSGDLSVYWYQQSLDQGLQFLIQYYNGEERAKGNILERFSAQQFPDLHSELNLSSLELGDSALYFCASSPGTGQGNEQFFGPGTRLTVL.

This clonotype was counted a few times. V and J are TRBV7-2 and TRBJ1-1; possibly TRBD1 for D (5 bases). The V end was cut by 3 bases, the J end by 11 bases, with 10 bases between. The length of the CDR3 is 11 residues. The germline CDR1 and CDR2 sequences are SGHTA and FQGNSA. The CDR3 nucleotides are TGTGCCAGCAGCTTGACAGTTTCTGCTTTCTTT. This translates into CASSLTVSAFF.

The V call is TRBV5-1, the J call TRBJ2-1; D unclear. Germline V gene sequence: CDR1 SGHRS, CDR2 YFSETQ. The CDR3 spans 14 residues. Trimming cost V 1 base and J 5 bases, with 10 bases left between them. The CDR3 DNA sequence: TGCGCCAGCAGCTTGTCTGGGTTAGACAATGAGCAGTTCTTC. It codes for CASSLSGLDNEQFF. The full variable domain, its missing parts supplied by reference TRBV5-1 and TRBJ2-1, is KAGVTQTPRYLIKTRGQQVTLSCSPISGHRSVSWYQQTPGQGLQFLFEYFSETQRNKGNFPGRFSGRQFSNSRSEMNVSTLELGDSALYLCASSLSGLDNEQFFGPGTRLTVL.